A single sample gave rise to the 21 T cell receptor beta chains below, sequenced in a study of human T cells and chemical hapten exposure. Time point noted: patch test 3, about 24 weeks after DPC sensitization. Treatment specified: therapeutic diphenylcyclopropenone sensitization with weekly scalp DPC. Each CDR3 protein is one row after TCRdb ran MiXCR on the RACE reads. Of about 89,000 distinct CDR3 sequences in the sample, 10% to 15% were seen once. The specimen was whole blood, collected in connection with sensitization to the hapten diphenylcyclopropenone (DPC). The source is a woman in her fifties or sixties with alopecia areata. Some clones in this sample may be carry-over from other donors' samples.

This clonotype was seen repeatedly, ten times or more. The V call is TRBV20-1, the J call TRBJ1-5; D perhaps matches TRBD1 (5 bases). V dropped 8 bases and J dropped 4 bases, with 15 bases sitting between them. The CDR3 totals 13 residues. CDR1 is DFQATT, CDR2 SNEGSKA, per germline (reference sequence). CDR3 in amino acids: CSTEGRGNQPQHF. The CDR3 nucleotides read TGCAGTACCGAGGGACGGGGAAATCAGCCCCAGCATTTT.

The J gene is TRBJ2-2, the V gene TRBV5-4, with 7 nucleotides matching TRBD2. This CDR3 spans 15 amino acids. V gave up 1 base and J gave up 5 bases; unmatched junction bases: 5. CDR1 is SGHNT and CDR2 is YYREEE in the germline V gene (reference sequence). Here the CDR3 DNA reads TGTGCCAGCAGCTTGCGCGGGAGCGTTACCGGGGAGCTGTTTTTT. Protein sequence: CASSLRGSVTGELFF.

This clonotype was seen many times. The chain couples TRBV11-2 to TRBJ2-1; the match to TRBD2 covers 8 bases. This CDR3 is built from 12 residues. Per the germline V gene, CDR1 is SGHAT and CDR2 is FQNNGV. Trimming cost V 4 bases and J 16 bases; bases outside gene matches: 9. CDR3: CASSSGGSGGFF. Written as DNA, the CDR3 is TGTGCCAGCAGCTCGGGGGGGTCGGGAGGCTTCTTC.

Only a few counts were recorded for this clonotype. The V and J genes are TRBV9 and TRBJ2-3, with D possibly TRBD2 on 5 matching bases. CDR1 and CDR2 (germline): SGDLS, YYNGEE. CDR3 length: 15 amino acids. V was clipped by 3 bases and J by 6 bases, with 17 bases between them. CDR3 bases: TGTGCCAGCAGCGCGGACTCCACCTATGGGGATACGCAGTATTTT. Translating gives CASSADSTYGDTQYF. Full variable domain (outside the CDR3, taken from reference TRBV9 and TRBJ2-3): DSGVTQTPKHLITATGQRVTLRCSPRSGDLSVYWYQQSLDQGLQFLIQYYNGEERAKGNILERFSAQQFPDLHSELNLSSLELGDSALYFCASSADSTYGDTQYFGPGTRLTVL.

In this sample, this clonotype turned up once. J is TRBJ2-1 and V is TRBV6-1, with D hard to call. From germline, CDR1 is MNHNS and CDR2 SASEGT. Trimming shortened V by 4 bases and J by 9 bases, and 13 bases separated the two germline ends. This CDR3 is built from 13 residues. CDR3 sequence (DNA): TGTGCCAGCAGTGGGGTCCACCTCGGTGAGCAGTTCTTC. This translates into CASSGVHLGEQFF.

J is TRBJ2-7 and V is TRBV24-1, with 9 bases identical to TRBD1. The V gene end was trimmed by 8 bases and the J gene end by 4 bases; junction bases not matched to a gene: 8. Germline V gene lookup returns CDR1 KGHDR and CDR2 SFDVKD. This CDR3 has 14 residues. This CDR3 is CATKVQDRGYEQYF. The CDR3 coding sequence is TGTGCCACCAAAGTCCAGGACAGGGGTTACGAGCAGTACTTC.

This clonotype was recorded a few times. The chain couples TRBV29-1 to TRBJ1-1, with TRBD1 identical over 9 bases. This CDR3 contains 13 residues. The ends lost 4 bases at V and 1 base at J; junction bases unmatched: 1. CDR1 is SQVTM and CDR2 is ANQGSEA in the germline V gene. The CDR3 DNA is TGCAGCGTTGGGGGACAGGGGAACACTGAAGCTTTCTTT. Residues: CSVGGQGNTEAFF.

This clonotype was seen a few times. The gene calls are TRBV7-9 and TRBJ2-3, with 12 bases identical to TRBD2. Germline lookup yields CDR1 SEHNR and CDR2 FQNEAQ (reference sequence). V shed 8 bases, J shed 10 bases, and the junction held 10 bases outside the gene matches. The CDR3 is 14 residues long. The CDR3 region is CASGRLAGAPAQYF. In nucleotides, the CDR3 is TGTGCCAGCGGTCGACTAGCGGGAGCCCCCGCGCAGTATTTT.

In this sample, this clonotype turned up many times. The chain joins TRBV18 to TRBJ1-2; D ambiguous. Trimming shortened V by 3 bases and J by 8 bases, and 7 bases separated the two germline ends. Germline values: CDR1 KGHSH, CDR2 LQKENI. CDR3 length: 11 amino acids. The CDR3, as DNA: TGTGCCAGCTCACCCTCACAGGGCTACACCTTC. Protein: CASSPSQGYTF.

This chain uses TRBV6-6 with TRBJ1-6; 8 bases are shared with TRBD1. CDR3 length equals 16 residues. Looked up from germline, CDR1 is MNHNY and CDR2 is SVGAGI (reference sequence). J lost 8 bases, V lost 3 bases, and 9 bases had no gene match. In DNA form, the CDR3 reads TGTGCCAGCAGTTATCGACAGGGGAGGGGTGATTCACCCCTCCACTTT. Protein: CASSYRQGRGDSPLHF.

The chain joins TRBV6-5 to TRBJ1-2, with D possibly matching TRBD1 (6 bases). V lost 2 bases and J 1 base, leaving 14 bases between the germline ends. CDR3 length: 16 residues. The V gene's germline CDR1 is MNHEY and CDR2 SVGAGI. CDR3 region: CASSYTQGSHNYGYTF. For the CDR3, the DNA is TGTGCCAGCAGTTACACCCAGGGGAGTCATAACTATGGCTACACCTTC.

This clonotype was seen just once. The rearrangement joins TRBV15 to TRBJ1-1; the D is unclear. CDR1 LNHNV and CDR2 YYDKDF come from the germline V gene (reference sequence). V was clipped by 0 bases and J by 1 base, with 6 bases between them. The CDR3 has 14 amino acids. CDR3: CATSRDRENTEAFF. CDR3 nucleotides: TGTGCCACCAGCAGAGATCGGGAGAACACTGAAGCTTTCTTT.

The chain links TRBV21-1 to TRBJ2-7; the listed D gene, TRBD2, was not tested against the DNA. TRBV21-1 is reported as a pseudogene. CDR3 length: 12 amino acids. DNA of the CDR3: TGTGCCAGCAAAGGGACCTCTCGCGAGCAGTACTTC. Amino acids: CASKGTSREQYF.

This clonotype was counted at least ten times. V is TRBV30 and J is TRBJ1-6; D gene uncertain. Trimming left V 2 bases short and J 9 bases short, with 23 bases between. The CDR3 runs to 17 residues. Germline values: CDR1 GTSNPN, CDR2 SVGIG (reference sequence). Here the CDR3 reads CAWSPDPGPVFPSPLHF. The CDR3 nucleotides read TGTGCCTGGAGTCCGGACCCGGGCCCCGTTTTTCCTTCACCCCTCCACTTT.

This clonotype turned up a few times. The chain has TRBV5-1 and TRBJ2-1, with 8 positions matching TRBD2. Germline V lookup: CDR1 SGHRS, CDR2 YFSETQ. The CDR3 consists of 14 residues. V shed 2 bases, J shed 7 bases, and the junction held 5 bases outside the gene matches. The CDR3, as DNA: TGCGCCAGCAGCTTCGGCGGGAGGAATAATGAGCAGTTCTTC. Its protein product is CASSFGGRNNEQFF. Supplemented by reference TRBV5-1 and TRBJ2-1, the full variable domain reads KAGVTQTPRYLIKTRGQQVTLSCSPISGHRSVSWYQQTPGQGLQFLFEYFSETQRNKGNFPGRFSGRQFSNSRSEMNVSTLELGDSALYLCASSFGGRNNEQFFGPGTRLTVL.

Ten or more counts support this clonotype. The genes are TRBV18 and TRBJ2-3, with D maybe TRBD2 (6 bases). Germline V gene lookup returns CDR1 KGHSH and CDR2 LQKENI. V was cut by 1 base and J by 0 bases, with 14 bases left in between. The CDR3 loop spans 17 amino acids. The DNA of the CDR3 is TGTGCCAGCTCACCACGGGCGGCGGGAACTAGCACAGATACGCAGTATTTT. It yields the protein CASSPRAAGTSTDTQYF. The full variable domain, with the rest looked up from reference TRBV18 and TRBJ2-3, is NAGVMQNPRHLVRRRGQEARLRCSPMKGHSHVYWYRQLPEEGLKFMVYLQKENIIDESGMPKERFSAEFPKEGPSILRIQQVVRGDSAAYFCASSPRAAGTSTDTQYFGPGTRLTVL.

This clonotype has at least ten counts. CDR3 nucleotides: TGTGCCAGCAGCTTCGACAGCTACGAGCAGTACTTC. It yields the protein CASSFDSYEQYF. This chain links TRBV7-6 with TRBJ2-7; TRBD1 might be the D (5 bases). The CDR3 totals 12 residues. V gave up 3 bases and J gave up 3 bases, with 6 bases separating them. CDR1 SGHVS and CDR2 FNYEAQ come from the germline V gene.

This clonotype has a count of ten or more. The rearrangement uses TRBV11-2 and TRBJ2-7; D may be TRBD2 (5 bases). Germline CDR1 and CDR2: SGHAT and FQNNGV. V lost 5 bases and J 0 bases, leaving 14 bases between the germline ends. This CDR3 has 15 amino acids. CDR3 coding DNA: TGTGCCAGCAGCCCTTTGGATGGGAGCTCCTACGAGCAGTACTTC. Residues: CASSPLDGSSYEQYF. Looking up the rest from reference TRBV11-2 and TRBJ2-7 gives the full variable domain: EAGVAQSPRYKIIEKRQSVAFWCNPISGHATLYWYQQILGQGPKLLIQFQNNGVVDDSQLPKDRFSAERLKGVDSTLKIQPAKLEDSAVYLCASSPLDGSSYEQYFGPGTRLTVT.

The chain recombines TRBV7-6 with TRBJ2-2; a possible D gene is TRBD2 (5 bases). Trimming shortened V by 2 bases and J by 7 bases, and 11 bases separated the two germline ends. This CDR3 spans 14 amino acids. The germline V gene has CDR1 SGHVS and CDR2 FNYEAQ. The CDR3 DNA sequence: TGTGCCAGCAGCTTAAGCGCTAGCCGCGGGGAGCTGTTTTTT. It is translated as CASSLSASRGELFF.

This clonotype was seen repeatedly, ten times or more. The CDR3 sequence is CASSPRAGEGNEQFF. CDR3 nucleotide sequence: TGCGCCAGCAGTCCCAGGGCGGGAGAAGGGAATGAGCAGTTCTTC. This chain uses TRBV10-2 with TRBJ2-1; 7 nucleotides match TRBD2. The CDR3 has 15 amino acids. V lost 5 bases, J lost 7 bases, and 11 bases stayed unmatched. The V gene's germline CDR1 is WSHSY and CDR2 SAAADI.

This clonotype was recorded many times. The chain uses TRBV12-3 or TRBV12-4 and TRBJ2-2; D unclear. The V and J ends lost 6 bases and 1 base respectively, with 12 bases between them. This CDR3 has 15 amino acids. The CDR3 sequence: CASRPRLGNTGELFF. Here the CDR3 DNA reads TGTGCCAGCAGACCCAGGTTGGGGAACACCGGGGAGCTGTTTTTT.